This TCR beta chain was recorded in a study of blood T cell repertoires in COVID-19. In the original processing: Estimation of nucleated cell counts relied on the amplification of reference gene primers. The protocol was immunoSEQ multiplex PCR, while the TCRdb copy is restricted to in-frame clones and leaves out a portion. Clonal size and the V and J genes are those of that table, whereas D and trimming came from the DNA. The data contain around 130,000 clones, more than 90% of them singletons. Seattle patients were enrolled while actively infected and followed longitudinally. V was trimmed by 2 bases and J by 4 bases, leaving 6 bases between them. The CDR3 is 13 amino acids.

The V gene is TRBV12-3 or TRBV12-4, the J gene TRBJ2-1, with D tentatively TRBD1 (6 bases). The sequenced sample consisted of peripheral blood. This receptor was identified in a man in his sixties with COVID-19, enrolled during active disease. The CDR3 nucleotides read TGTGCCAGCAGTTTACAGGGGTACAATGAGCAGTTCTTC. It codes for CASSLQGYNEQFF.